Listed here are 23 T cell receptor beta chains from one sample, sequenced in a study of T cell responses to AZD1222 COVID-19 vaccine. TCRdb keeps only in-frame clones here, not all; method: immunoSEQ multiplex PCR. The table lists tens of thousands of clones, 80% to 90% of them singletons. The sample in question was peripheral blood, obtained 28 days after the second AZD1222 dose. These receptors all stem from an adult who received the AZD1222 COVID-19 vaccine.

The chain employs TRBV28 and TRBJ1-5; TRBD1 matches at 7 bases. J was trimmed by 0 bases and V by 3 bases; bases with no gene match: 8. This CDR3 is 17 amino acids long. Germline V lookup: CDR1 MDHEN, CDR2 SYDVKM. This CDR3 reads CASSFRGTDLSNQPQHF. DNA for the CDR3: TGTGCCAGCAGTTTCCGAGGGACAGACCTTAGCAATCAGCCCCAGCATTTT. Together with reference TRBV28 and TRBJ1-5, the CDR3 gives the full variable domain: DVKVTQSSRYLVKRTGEKVFLECVQDMDHENMFWYRQDPGLGLRLIYFSYDVKMKEKGDIPEGYSVSREKKERFSLILESASTNQTSMYLCASSFRGTDLSNQPQHFGDGTRLSIL.

CDR3: CATSLIGTQTFRSGNTIYF. In DNA form, the CDR3 reads TGTGCCACCAGCCTTATCGGGACACAAACCTTCCGCTCTGGAAACACCATATATTTT. The chain combines TRBV15 with TRBJ1-3; D might be TRBD1 (6 bases). Germline-derived CDR1 and CDR2 are LNHNV and YYDKDF (reference sequence). The CDR3 consists of 19 residues. Trimming took 5 bases from V and 0 from J, leaving 23 bases between them.

This clone was picked up a small number of times. CDR3 DNA sequence: TGTGCCAGCAGCCCTGGGGGGAGTTTTGGAAACACCATATATTTT. This sequence encodes CASSPGGSFGNTIYF. The chain has TRBV9 and TRBJ1-3; possible D gene TRBD1, 5 bases. The V gene's germline CDR1 is SGDLS and CDR2 YYNGEE. The CDR3 runs 15 residues. V lost 4 bases and J lost 3, with 14 bases in between. Using reference TRBV9 and TRBJ1-3 for the parts outside the CDR3, the full variable domain is DSGVTQTPKHLITATGQRVTLRCSPRSGDLSVYWYQQSLDQGLQFLIQYYNGEERAKGNILERFSAQQFPDLHSELNLSSLELGDSALYFCASSPGGSFGNTIYFGEGSWLTVV.

The genes are TRBV7-6 and TRBJ2-7, with 7 bases that match TRBD1. Trimming cost V 2 bases and J 2 bases; bases outside gene matches: 12. Germline CDR1 and CDR2: SGHVS and FNYEAQ. The CDR3 runs 17 residues. The CDR3 DNA sequence: TGTGCCAGCAGCTTACGATCCCCGGGACAGAGACCCTACGAGCAGTACTTC. Protein product: CASSLRSPGQRPYEQYF.

The gene calls are TRBV7-3 and TRBJ1-4, with no clear D. The V and J ends lost 5 bases and 1 base respectively, with 11 bases between them. Germline values: CDR1 SGHTA, CDR2 FQGTGA. CDR3 size: 15 residues. CDR3 DNA: TGTGCCAGCAGCGCGACGGGAGGAACTAATGAAAAACTGTTTTTT. Its protein is CASSATGGTNEKLFF.

The chain is built from TRBV10-3 and TRBJ1-1, with D possibly matching TRBD1 (6 bases). This CDR3 comprises 14 residues. Germline loops: CDR1 ENHRY, CDR2 SYGVKD. Trimming took 6 bases from V and 1 from J, leaving 12 bases between them. CDR3 residues: CAIRLNRANTEAFF. CDR3 DNA: TGTGCCATCAGATTAAACAGGGCGAACACTGAAGCTTTCTTT.

The chain uses TRBV20-1 and TRBJ2-4; D might be TRBD1 (6 bases). CDR3 length: 11 residues. Trimming removed 7 bases at V and 6 bases at J, with 10 bases between. Germline CDR1 reads DFQATT; CDR2 reads SNEGSKA (reference sequence). CDR3 amino acids: CSGGGINIQYF. CDR3 DNA sequence: TGCAGTGGAGGGGGAATAAACATTCAGTACTTC.

The gene calls are TRBV27 and TRBJ1-1; D perhaps matches TRBD1 (5 bases). Germline CDR1 and CDR2: MNHEY and SMNVEV (reference sequence). This CDR3 spans 14 amino acids. V dropped 1 base and J dropped 4 bases, with 10 bases sitting between them. CDR3 residues: CASSLWGRRTEAFF. Here the CDR3 DNA reads TGTGCCAGCAGTTTATGGGGACGCCGCACTGAAGCTTTCTTT.

The chain combines TRBV29-1 with TRBJ1-1; 10 bases match TRBD1. J gave up 0 bases and V 1 base, and 5 bases lay outside the gene matches. Germline-derived CDR1 and CDR2 are SQVTM and ANQGSEA. The CDR3 sequence is 16 residues long. Here the CDR3 reads CSVEGGQGFLNTEAFF. CDR3 nucleotide sequence: TGCAGCGTTGAAGGGGGACAGGGGTTTTTGAACACTGAAGCTTTCTTT.

This chain links TRBV9 with TRBJ2-4; D remains ambiguous. This CDR3 is built from 14 residues. V lost 0 bases and J 7 bases, leaving 11 bases between the germline ends. From germline, CDR1 is SGDLS and CDR2 YYNGEE. The CDR3 here is CASSVGTMGNIQYF. The DNA for the CDR3 is TGTGCCAGCAGCGTAGGAACCATGGGCAACATTCAGTACTTC.

The chain couples TRBV4-2 to TRBJ2-3, with 7 positions matching TRBD2. The CDR3 length is 14 residues. CDR1 is LGHNA and CDR2 is YNFKEQ in the germline V gene. The junction had 4 bases not matched to a gene; V was cut back by 3 bases and J by 4 bases. The CDR3 sequence: CASSQGGMADTQYF. The CDR3, as DNA: TGTGCCAGCAGCCAGGGGGGGATGGCAGATACGCAGTATTTT.

The V call is TRBV28, the J call TRBJ2-7, with D possibly TRBD1 on 6 matching bases. CDR3 size: 14 residues. Germline CDR1 reads MDHEN; CDR2 reads SYDVKM. Trimming took 7 bases from V and 6 from J, leaving 19 bases between them. As DNA, the CDR3 is TGTGCCAGCAAGGGGGTGGCAGCCCAAGGCGAGCAGTACTTC. This sequence encodes CASKGVAAQGEQYF.

The chain has TRBV27 and TRBJ2-6; D is uncertain. V was pared by 2 bases and J by 2 bases, with 1 base between. The CDR3 spans 13 residues. Germline V gives CDR1 MNHEY, CDR2 SMNVEV (reference sequence). The CDR3 protein is CASSLAGANVLTF. The CDR3 nucleotides are TGTGCCAGCAGTTTAGCTGGGGCCAACGTCCTGACTTTC. The full variable domain, its missing parts supplied by reference TRBV27 and TRBJ2-6, is EAQVTQNPRYLITVTGKKLTVTCSQNMNHEYMSWYRQDPGLGLRQIYYSMNVEVTDKGDVPEGYKVSRKEKRNFPLILESPSPNQTSLYFCASSLAGANVLTFGAGSRLTVL.

This chain connects TRBV5-1 to TRBJ1-5; D gene uncertain. V lost 0 bases and J 1 base, leaving 8 bases between the germline ends. Germline loops: CDR1 SGHRS, CDR2 YFSETQ. The CDR3 spans 15 residues. The CDR3 DNA reads as TGCGCCAGCAGCTTGGGAGAGACGAGCAATCAGCCCCAGCATTTT. Translation gives CASSLGETSNQPQHF. The complete variable domain, with remaining parts taken from reference TRBV5-1 and TRBJ1-5, reads KAGVTQTPRYLIKTRGQQVTLSCSPISGHRSVSWYQQTPGQGLQFLFEYFSETQRNKGNFPGRFSGRQFSNSRSEMNVSTLELGDSALYLCASSLGETSNQPQHFGDGTRLSIL.

The chain joins TRBV5-1 to TRBJ1-2; a weak D match, TRBD1 (5 bases). Germline V gene data show CDR1 as SGHRS and CDR2 as YFSETQ. Deletions cut 0 bases from V and 8 bases from J, with 11 bases between. The CDR3 loop spans 13 amino acids. The CDR3 DNA sequence: TGCGCCAGCAGCTTGGCTAGGGACGGGGGCTACACCTTC. Its protein is CASSLARDGGYTF.

The V gene is TRBV19, the J gene TRBJ2-7, with TRBD1 matching over 7 bases. Germline V gives CDR1 LNHDA, CDR2 SQIVND (reference sequence). The CDR3 is 14 residues long. Germline trimming cut 4 bases from V and 2 bases from J; bases unmatched to any gene: 5. Written as DNA, the CDR3 is TGTGCCAGTAGTACGACAGGGCGGCCCTACGAGCAGTACTTC. The encoded protein is CASSTTGRPYEQYF.

This clone came up once. The chain has TRBV10-3 and TRBJ1-2; 10 bases are shared with TRBD1. The CDR3 is made up of 15 amino acids. Losses at the gene ends were 11 bases for V and 5 bases for J; bases not matched to a gene: 14. The V gene's germline CDR1 is ENHRY and CDR2 SYGVKD. Here the CDR3 DNA reads TGTGCCCCCAGGGACAGGGGTCGATGGGATTATGGCTACACCTTC. Its translation is CAPRDRGRWDYGYTF.

The chain employs TRBV5-1 and TRBJ2-5; unclear D gene. This CDR3 has 14 amino acids. Looked up from germline, CDR1 is SGHRS and CDR2 is YFSETQ. Deletions cut 4 bases from V and 5 bases from J, with 15 bases between. As DNA, the CDR3 is TGCGCCAGCAGCCGTATCAGGCCTGGGGAGACCCAGTACTTC. It specifies CASSRIRPGETQYF. The whole variable domain, remainder taken from reference TRBV5-1 and TRBJ2-5, is KAGVTQTPRYLIKTRGQQVTLSCSPISGHRSVSWYQQTPGQGLQFLFEYFSETQRNKGNFPGRFSGRQFSNSRSEMNVSTLELGDSALYLCASSRIRPGETQYFGPGTRLLVL.

The V call is TRBV6-2 or TRBV6-3, the J call TRBJ2-1; maybe TRBD2 (5 bases). The germline CDR1 and CDR2 sequences are MNHEY and SVGEGT. This CDR3 comprises 11 residues. Trimming shortened V by 4 bases and J by 7 bases, and 5 bases separated the two germline ends. The CDR3 here is CASSSGNEQFF. Here the CDR3 DNA reads TGTGCCAGCAGTTCGGGGAATGAGCAGTTCTTC.

V usage is TRBV11-3 and J usage is TRBJ2-5; the D gene is possibly TRBD1 (6 bases). Germline V CDR1 and CDR2: SGHNT, YENEEA. Trimming removed 1 base from V and 5 bases from J, with 20 bases in between. The CDR3 is 17 amino acids. CDR3 protein: CASSLGRQGWGTETQYF. CDR3 nucleotides: TGTGCCAGCAGCTTAGGTCGCCAGGGGTGGGGTACGGAGACCCAGTACTTC.

This sequence joins TRBV19 and TRBJ2-5, with TRBD2 matching 8 bases. Germline CDR1 is LNHDA and CDR2 is SQIVND (reference sequence). The CDR3 covers 16 residues. V was clipped by 1 base and J by 2 bases; unmatched bases: 6. CDR3 nucleotides: TGTGCCAGTAGTATAGCCAGCGGGAGAAGGCAAGAGACCCAGTACTTC. Translating it yields CASSIASGRRQETQYF.

This clone was picked up a small number of times. The rearrangement joins TRBV10-3 to TRBJ1-1, with D possibly TRBD1 on 5 matching bases. This CDR3 region has 12 residues. CDR1 is ENHRY, CDR2 SYGVKD, per germline. V lost 8 bases to trimming and J lost 1 base, with 8 bases between them. The DNA of the CDR3 is TGTGCCATCGGGCAGGGGAACACTGAAGCTTTCTTT. This translates into CAIGQGNTEAFF.

The chain uses TRBV2 and TRBJ2-6; D is unclear. CDR1 and CDR2 from the germline V gene are SNHLY and FYNNEI. Deletions cut 3 bases from V and 4 bases from J, with 10 bases between. This CDR3 is 15 amino acids long. CDR3 sequence: CASSDEQLGANVLTF. As DNA, the CDR3 is TGTGCCAGCAGTGACGAGCAGCTAGGGGCCAACGTCCTGACTTTC.